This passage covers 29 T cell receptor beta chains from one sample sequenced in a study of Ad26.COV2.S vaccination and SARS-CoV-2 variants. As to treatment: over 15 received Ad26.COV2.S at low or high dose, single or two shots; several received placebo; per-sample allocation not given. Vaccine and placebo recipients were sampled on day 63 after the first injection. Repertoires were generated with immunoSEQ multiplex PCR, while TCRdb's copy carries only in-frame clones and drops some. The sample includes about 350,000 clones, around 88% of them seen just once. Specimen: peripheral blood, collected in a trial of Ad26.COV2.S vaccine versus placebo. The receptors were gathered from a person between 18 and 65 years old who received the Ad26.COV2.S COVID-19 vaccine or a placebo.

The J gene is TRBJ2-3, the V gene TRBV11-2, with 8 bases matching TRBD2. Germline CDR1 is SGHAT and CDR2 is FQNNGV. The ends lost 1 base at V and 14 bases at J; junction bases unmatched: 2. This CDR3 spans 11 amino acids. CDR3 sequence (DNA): TGTGCCAGCAGCTTAGCGGGGGGGCCGTATTTT. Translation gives CASSLAGGPYF. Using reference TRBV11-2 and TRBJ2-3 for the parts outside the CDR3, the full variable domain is EAGVAQSPRYKIIEKRQSVAFWCNPISGHATLYWYQQILGQGPKLLIQFQNNGVVDDSQLPKDRFSAERLKGVDSTLKIQPAKLEDSAVYLCASSLAGGPYFGPGTRLTVL.

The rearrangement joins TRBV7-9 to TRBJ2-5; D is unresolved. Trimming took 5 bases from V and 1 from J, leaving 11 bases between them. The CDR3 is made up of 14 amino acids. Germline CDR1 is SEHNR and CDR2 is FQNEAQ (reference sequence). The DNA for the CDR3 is TGTGCCAGCAGCCTCCAGAGCCCCCAAGAGACCCAGTACTTC. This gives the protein CASSLQSPQETQYF.

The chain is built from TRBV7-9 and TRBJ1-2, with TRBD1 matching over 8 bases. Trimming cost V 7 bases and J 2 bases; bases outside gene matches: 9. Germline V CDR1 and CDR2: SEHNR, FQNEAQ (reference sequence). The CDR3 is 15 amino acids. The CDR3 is CASIPDRAPNYGYTF. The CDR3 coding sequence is TGTGCCAGCATCCCGGACAGGGCACCGAACTATGGCTACACCTTC.

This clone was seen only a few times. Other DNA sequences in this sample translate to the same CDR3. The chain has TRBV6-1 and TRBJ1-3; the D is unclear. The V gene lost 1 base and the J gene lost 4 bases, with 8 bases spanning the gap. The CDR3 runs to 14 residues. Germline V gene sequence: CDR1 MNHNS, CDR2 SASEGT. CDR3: CASSEGGSGNTIYF. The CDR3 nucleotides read TGTGCCAGCAGTGAAGGGGGTTCCGGAAACACCATATATTTT.

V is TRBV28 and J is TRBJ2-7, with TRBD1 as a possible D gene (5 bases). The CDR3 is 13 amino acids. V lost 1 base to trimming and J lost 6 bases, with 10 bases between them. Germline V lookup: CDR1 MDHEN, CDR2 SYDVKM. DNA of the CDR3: TGTGCCAGCAGTTTATCTACAGGCCTCGAGCAGTACTTC. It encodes CASSLSTGLEQYF.

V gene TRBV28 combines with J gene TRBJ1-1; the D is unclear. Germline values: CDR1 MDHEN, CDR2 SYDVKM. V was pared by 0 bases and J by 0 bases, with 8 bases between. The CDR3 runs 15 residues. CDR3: CASSLWGDLNTEAFF. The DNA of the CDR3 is TGTGCCAGCAGTTTATGGGGCGACCTGAACACTGAAGCTTTCTTT.

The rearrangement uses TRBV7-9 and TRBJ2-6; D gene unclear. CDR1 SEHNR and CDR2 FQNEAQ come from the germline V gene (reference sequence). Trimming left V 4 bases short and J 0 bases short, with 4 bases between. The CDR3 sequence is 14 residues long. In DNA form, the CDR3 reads TGTGCCAGCAGCTACAACTCTGGGGCCAACGTCCTGACTTTC. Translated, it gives CASSYNSGANVLTF.

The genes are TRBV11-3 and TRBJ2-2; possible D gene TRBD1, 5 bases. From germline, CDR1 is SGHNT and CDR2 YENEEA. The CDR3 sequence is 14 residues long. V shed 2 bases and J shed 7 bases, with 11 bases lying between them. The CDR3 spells CASSLYQGHGELFF. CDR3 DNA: TGTGCCAGCAGCTTATACCAGGGTCACGGGGAGCTGTTTTTT.

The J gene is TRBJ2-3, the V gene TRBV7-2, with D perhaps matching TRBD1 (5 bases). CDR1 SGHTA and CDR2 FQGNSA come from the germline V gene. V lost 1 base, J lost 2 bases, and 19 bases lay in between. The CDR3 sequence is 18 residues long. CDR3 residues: CASSLGEAAGHPTDTQYF. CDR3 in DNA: TGTGCCAGCAGCTTAGGTGAAGCCGCAGGACACCCCACAGATACGCAGTATTTT.

For the CDR3, the DNA is TGTGCCAGCGGGGGGGGAACTAACTATGGCTACACCTTC. Translating gives CASGGGTNYGYTF. The chain joins TRBV6-5 to TRBJ1-2, with D tentatively TRBD1 (5 bases). Germline V gene lookup returns CDR1 MNHEY and CDR2 SVGAGI. V was cut by 8 bases and J by 0 bases, with 10 bases left in between. The CDR3 runs to 13 residues.

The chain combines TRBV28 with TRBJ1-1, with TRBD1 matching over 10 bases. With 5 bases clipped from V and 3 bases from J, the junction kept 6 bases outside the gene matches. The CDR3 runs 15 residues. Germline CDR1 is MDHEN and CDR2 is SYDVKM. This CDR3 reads CASSEGGQGYTEAFF. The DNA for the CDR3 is TGTGCCAGCAGTGAAGGGGGACAGGGGTACACTGAAGCTTTCTTT.

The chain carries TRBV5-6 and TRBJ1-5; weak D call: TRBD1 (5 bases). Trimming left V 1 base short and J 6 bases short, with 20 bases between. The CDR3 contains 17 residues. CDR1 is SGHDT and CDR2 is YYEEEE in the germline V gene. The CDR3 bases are TGTGCCAGCAGCTTGAAGGTCTCAGGGCAAATCTTTCAGCCCCAGCATTTT. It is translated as CASSLKVSGQIFQPQHF.

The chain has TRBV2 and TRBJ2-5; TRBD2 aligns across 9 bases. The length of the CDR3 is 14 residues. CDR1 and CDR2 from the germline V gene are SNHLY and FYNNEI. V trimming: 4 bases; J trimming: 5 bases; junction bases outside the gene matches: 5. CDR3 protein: CASSAASGVETQYF. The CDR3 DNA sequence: TGTGCCAGCAGTGCGGCTAGCGGGGTGGAGACCCAGTACTTC.

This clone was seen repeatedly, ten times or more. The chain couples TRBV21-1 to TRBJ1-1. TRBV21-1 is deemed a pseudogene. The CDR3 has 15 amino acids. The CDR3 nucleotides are TGTGCCAGCAGCCTTCTCCGAGGGTTGAACACTGAAGCTTTCTTT. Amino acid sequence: CASSLLRGLNTEAFF.

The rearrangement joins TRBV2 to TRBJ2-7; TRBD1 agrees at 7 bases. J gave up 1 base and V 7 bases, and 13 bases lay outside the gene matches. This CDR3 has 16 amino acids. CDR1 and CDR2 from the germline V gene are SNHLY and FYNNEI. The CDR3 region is CASTEETGVRSYEQYF. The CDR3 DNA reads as TGTGCCAGCACCGAAGAAACAGGGGTACGGTCCTACGAGCAGTACTTC.

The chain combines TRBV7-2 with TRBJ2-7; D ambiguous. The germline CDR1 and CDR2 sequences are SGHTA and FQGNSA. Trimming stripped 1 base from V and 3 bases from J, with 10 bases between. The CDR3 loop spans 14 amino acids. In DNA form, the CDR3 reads TGTGCCAGCAGCTTAGTAGGGCTGGACTACGAGCAGTACTTC. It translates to CASSLVGLDYEQYF.

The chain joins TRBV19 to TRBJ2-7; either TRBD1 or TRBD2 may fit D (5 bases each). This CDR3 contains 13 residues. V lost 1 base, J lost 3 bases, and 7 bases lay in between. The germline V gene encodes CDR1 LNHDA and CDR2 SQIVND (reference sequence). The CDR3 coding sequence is TGTGCCAGTAGTATAGGGGGGATCTACGAGCAGTACTTC. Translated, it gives CASSIGGIYEQYF.

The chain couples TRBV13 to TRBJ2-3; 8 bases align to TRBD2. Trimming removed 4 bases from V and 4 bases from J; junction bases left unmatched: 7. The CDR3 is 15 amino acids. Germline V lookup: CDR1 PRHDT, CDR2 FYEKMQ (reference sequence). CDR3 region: CASSSFGGAADTQYF. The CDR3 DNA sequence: TGTGCCAGCAGCTCATTCGGGGGGGCCGCAGATACGCAGTATTTT.

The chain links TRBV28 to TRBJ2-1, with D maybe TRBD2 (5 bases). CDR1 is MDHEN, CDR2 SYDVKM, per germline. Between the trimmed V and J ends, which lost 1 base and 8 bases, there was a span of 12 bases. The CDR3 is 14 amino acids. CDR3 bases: TGTGCCAGCAGTTTATTAGGAGGTGGGGATGAGCAGTTCTTC. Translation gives CASSLLGGGDEQFF.

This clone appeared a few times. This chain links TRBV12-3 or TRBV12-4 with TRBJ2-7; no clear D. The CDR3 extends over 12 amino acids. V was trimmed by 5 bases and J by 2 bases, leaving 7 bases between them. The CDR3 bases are TGTGCCAGCAGTGGGGATACCTACGAGCAGTACTTC. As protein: CASSGDTYEQYF.

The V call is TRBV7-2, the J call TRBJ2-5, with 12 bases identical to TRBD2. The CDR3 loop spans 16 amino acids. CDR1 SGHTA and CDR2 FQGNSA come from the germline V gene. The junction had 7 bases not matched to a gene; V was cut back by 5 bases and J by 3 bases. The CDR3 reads CASSPFTSGRKETQYF. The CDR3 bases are TGTGCCAGCAGCCCATTCACTAGCGGGAGGAAAGAGACCCAGTACTTC.

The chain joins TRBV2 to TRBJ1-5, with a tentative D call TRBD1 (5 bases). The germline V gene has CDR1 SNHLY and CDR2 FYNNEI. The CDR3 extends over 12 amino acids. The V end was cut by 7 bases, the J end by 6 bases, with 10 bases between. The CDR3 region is CASTRGSQPQHF. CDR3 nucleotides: TGTGCCAGCACTCGGGGGAGTCAGCCCCAGCATTTT. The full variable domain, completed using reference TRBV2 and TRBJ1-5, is EPEVTQTPSHQVTQMGQEVILRCVPISNHLYFYWYRQILGQKVEFLVSFYNNEISEKSEIFDDQFSVERPDGSNFTLKIRSTKLEDSAMYFCASTRGSQPQHFGDGTRLSIL.

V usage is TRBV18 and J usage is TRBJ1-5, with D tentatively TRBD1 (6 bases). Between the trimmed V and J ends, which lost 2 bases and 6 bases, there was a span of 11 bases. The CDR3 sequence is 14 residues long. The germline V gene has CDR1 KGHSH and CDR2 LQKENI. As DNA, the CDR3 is TGTGCCAGCTCACCAGGGGGCGCGGGTCAGCCCCAGCATTTT. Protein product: CASSPGGAGQPQHF.

CDR3 sequence (DNA): TGTGCCAGTAGTACCTCGGGACAGACTAATGAAAAACTGTTTTTT. The encoded protein is CASSTSGQTNEKLFF. This chain links TRBV19 with TRBJ1-4; 7 bases match TRBD1. The germline gives CDR1 LNHDA, CDR2 SQIVND (reference sequence). Losses at the gene ends were 4 bases for V and 2 bases for J; bases not matched to a gene: 4. CDR3 length: 15 amino acids.

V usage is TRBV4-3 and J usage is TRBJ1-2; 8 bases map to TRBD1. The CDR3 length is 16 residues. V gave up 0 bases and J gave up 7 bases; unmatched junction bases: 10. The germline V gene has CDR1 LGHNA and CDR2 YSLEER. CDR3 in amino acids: CASSQDQGALLFGYTF. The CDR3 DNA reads TGCGCCAGCAGCCAAGATCAGGGGGCCCTATTATTTGGCTACACCTTC.

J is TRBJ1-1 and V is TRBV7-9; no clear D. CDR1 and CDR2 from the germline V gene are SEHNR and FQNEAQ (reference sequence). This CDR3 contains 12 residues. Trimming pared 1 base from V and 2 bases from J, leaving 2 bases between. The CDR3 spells CASSLVNTEAFF. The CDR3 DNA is TGTGCCAGCAGCTTAGTCAACACTGAAGCTTTCTTT.

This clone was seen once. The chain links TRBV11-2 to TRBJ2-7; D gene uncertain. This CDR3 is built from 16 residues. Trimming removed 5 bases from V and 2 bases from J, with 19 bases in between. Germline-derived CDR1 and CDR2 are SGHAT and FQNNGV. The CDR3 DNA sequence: TGTGCCAGCAGCCCCCACGGTGAGCGCCCAACCTACGAGCAGTACTTC. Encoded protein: CASSPHGERPTYEQYF.

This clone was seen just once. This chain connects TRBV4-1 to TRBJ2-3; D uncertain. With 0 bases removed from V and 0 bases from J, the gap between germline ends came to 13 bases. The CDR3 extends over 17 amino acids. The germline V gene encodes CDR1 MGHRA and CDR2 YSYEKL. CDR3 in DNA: TGCGCCAGCAGCCAAGATCGTAACGAGTATAGCACAGATACGCAGTATTTT. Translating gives CASSQDRNEYSTDTQYF.

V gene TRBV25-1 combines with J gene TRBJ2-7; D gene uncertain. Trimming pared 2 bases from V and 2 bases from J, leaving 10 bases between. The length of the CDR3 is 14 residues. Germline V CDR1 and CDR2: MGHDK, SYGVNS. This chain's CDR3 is CASSEVGITYEQYF. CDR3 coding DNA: TGTGCCAGCAGTGAAGTCGGAATAACCTACGAGCAGTACTTC.